This T cell receptor (beta chain) was identified in a study of T cells in Graves' hyperthyroidism and ophthalmopathy. For the study at large: Initial diagnosis, before any treatment, was when peripheral blood was collected.

Ten or more counts support this clonotype. Its antigen is undetermined. RNA transcripts were the template for amplifying TCR beta CDR3 regions. TCR CDR3 underwent first-round RT-PCR with the HTBI primer set. TCRdb re-called the multiplex PCR reads with MiXCR, one entry per CDR3 protein. The sample consists of about 290,000 distinct CDR3 sequences, approximately 14% of them appearing once. From germline, CDR1 is MNHEY and CDR2 SVGEGT. The CDR3 has 13 amino acids. The V and J ends lost 6 bases and 5 bases respectively, with 14 bases between them. Study-level results: Separation of ophthalmopathy from stable hyperthyroidism was achieved by a 13 V-J model. Blood also carried most thyroid clonotypes expanded above 0.001.

Fresh 10 ml peripheral blood yielded PBMCs. This sequence originates from a woman in her forties or fifties with Graves' hyperthyroidism that later progressed to Graves' ophthalmopathy. Input material: blood. The rearrangement uses TRBV6-2 or TRBV6-3 and TRBJ2-7, with D maybe TRBD1 (5 bases). For the CDR3, the DNA is TGTGCCAGCAGCCCAGGGAACATCAACGAGCAGTACTTC. Translating gives CASSPGNINEQYF.